This passage covers 2 T cell receptor beta chains from one sample sequenced in a study of blood T cells in healthy people across ages. Sample-barcoded 5' priming and a J-beta primer mix drove a second PCR of about 6 to 12 cycles. TCRdb itself ran the 5' RACE reads through MiXCR, one entry per CDR3 protein. The table shows about 970,000 distinct CDR3 sequences, with 45% to 60% occurring only once. Input material: blood. These receptors all come from a woman in her fifties or sixties in good health.

This chain connects TRBV28 to TRBJ2-3; 12 positions agree with TRBD2. Germline V gene data show CDR1 as MDHEN and CDR2 as SYDVKM. Trimming at V came to 5 bases and at J to 4 bases, leaving 7 bases not matched to a gene. The CDR3 contains 16 residues. CDR3 DNA: TGTGCCAGCAGTGCCTTGCTAGCGGGAGGGCCAGATACGCAGTATTTT. Its translation: CASSALLAGGPDTQYF.

J is TRBJ2-5 and V is TRBV7-2; a weak D match, TRBD2 (5 bases). Germline lookup yields CDR1 SGHTA and CDR2 FQGNSA. CDR3 length: 13 amino acids. With 5 bases removed from V and 9 bases from J, the gap between germline ends came to 16 bases. CDR3 nucleotides: TGTGCCAGCAGCGCGGACTCGGGCAAGGCCCAGTACTTC. This encodes CASSADSGKAQYF.